The 20 T cell receptor beta chains reported below all come from one sample, sequenced in a study of beta chain features in type 1 diabetes. Study-wide findings and caveats: Shortening of TCRB CDR3s, moderate but significant, appeared in all four CD4+ subsets of Type 1 diabetes patients.

The antigens these receptors bind are not known. All of the isolated RNA was reverse transcribed, so expressed TCRB transcripts were sequenced. Clones were read by immunoSEQ multiplex PCR, and TCRdb kept only the in-frame ones, dropping some. The table has around 360,000 clones, around 12% seen once; the top ten hold 0.0095% to 0.011%. Source material: naive CD4+ T cells from blood. The receptor source for this set is a woman younger than 30 with type 1 diabetes.

A few counts support this clone. This rearrangement joins TRBV20-1 to TRBJ2-3; D not resolved. Germline V gives CDR1 DFQATT, CDR2 SNEGSKA (reference sequence). Trimming pared 5 bases from V and 1 base from J, leaving 4 bases between. The CDR3 spans 11 residues. The CDR3 reads CSAPGTDTQYF. CDR3 in DNA: TGCAGTGCTCCCGGCACAGATACGCAGTATTTT.

This clone was seen a handful of times. V usage is TRBV5-6 and J usage is TRBJ1-5; D is uncertain. The CDR3 extends over 15 amino acids. Germline V gene sequence: CDR1 SGHDT, CDR2 YYEEEE. Trimming took 4 bases from V and 1 from J, leaving 12 bases between them. The CDR3 sequence: CASSPGGSSNQPQHF. The CDR3 region has the DNA TGTGCCAGCAGCCCGGGAGGGTCCAGCAATCAGCCCCAGCATTTT.

This clone was observed a handful of times. The J gene is TRBJ2-3, the V gene TRBV9; D possibly corresponds to TRBD1 (7 bases). The ends were cut back, 7 bases at V and 4 bases at J, with 10 bases in the middle. The CDR3 totals 12 residues. CDR1 is SGDLS, CDR2 YYNGEE, per germline. CDR3 sequence: CASQGGSDTQYF. CDR3 coding DNA: TGTGCCAGCCAGGGGGGCTCAGATACGCAGTATTTT.

This clone was seen a few times. The chain employs TRBV6-5 and TRBJ2-3, with TRBD1 as a possible D gene (7 bases). V gave up 5 bases and J gave up 3 bases, with 12 bases separating them. CDR3 size: 14 residues. In germline, CDR1 is MNHEY, CDR2 SVGAGI. The CDR3 coding sequence is TGTGCCAGCAGTCTACAGGGGAGGACAGATACGCAGTATTTT. This gives the protein CASSLQGRTDTQYF.

This clone was picked up a small number of times. This chain connects TRBV25-1 to TRBJ2-1; TRBD2 matches 15 bases. CDR3 length equals 15 residues. Germline lookup yields CDR1 MGHDK and CDR2 SYGVNS. The V segment lost 4 bases and the J segment 7 bases; nucleotides outside the gene matches: 2. This CDR3 is CASSVGTSGRNEQFF. Written as DNA, the CDR3 is TGTGCCAGCAGTGTCGGGACTAGCGGGAGGAATGAGCAGTTCTTC.

The chain recombines TRBV28 with TRBJ2-7; 8 bases map to TRBD1. Germline V gene lookup returns CDR1 MDHEN and CDR2 SYDVKM. CDR3 length: 13 amino acids. V trimming: 3 bases; J trimming: 9 bases; junction bases outside the gene matches: 7. The CDR3 loop reads CASSFLGTGLQYF. For the CDR3, the DNA is TGTGCCAGCAGTTTCCTAGGGACAGGACTGCAGTACTTC.

This clone has only a few counts. This rearrangement joins TRBV4-3 to TRBJ2-4, with 7 bases aligning to TRBD1. The CDR3 is 17 residues long. Losses at the gene ends were 1 base for V and 6 bases for J; bases not matched to a gene: 12. Germline CDR1 LGHNA, CDR2 YSLEER. The CDR3 here is CASSQGIRGRTGNIQYF. The CDR3 coding sequence is TGCGCCAGCAGCCAAGGGATTAGGGGGCGAACGGGAAACATTCAGTACTTC.

The gene calls are TRBV7-9 and TRBJ2-3; 8 bases are a match to TRBD1. Germline CDR1 is SEHNR and CDR2 is FQNEAQ (reference sequence). The length of the CDR3 is 15 residues. The V segment lost 6 bases and the J segment 1 base; nucleotides outside the gene matches: 6. CDR3 in DNA: TGTGCCAGCAGGACGACAGGGGTTCGCACAGATACGCAGTATTTT. Amino acid sequence: CASRTTGVRTDTQYF.

The V and J genes are TRBV7-9 and TRBJ2-5, with 7 bases lining up with TRBD1. Germline CDR1 is SEHNR and CDR2 is FQNEAQ (reference sequence). The CDR3 totals 15 residues. Unmatched junction bases numbered 10, after V lost 4 bases and J lost 5 bases. In DNA, the CDR3 is TGTGCCAGCAGCTCCCGAAGGACAGGCAGGGAGACCCAGTACTTC. Protein sequence: CASSSRRTGRETQYF.

There are a few counts of this clone. This rearrangement joins TRBV27 to TRBJ1-4; 7 nucleotides align to TRBD1. Germline CDR1 and CDR2: MNHEY and SMNVEV (reference sequence). V lost 6 bases, J lost 5 bases, and 15 bases stayed unmatched. This CDR3 is built from 17 residues. CDR3 bases: TGTGCCAGCAGGATTTACTCCGACAGGGTCGGGAATGAAAAACTGTTTTTT. Protein sequence: CASRIYSDRVGNEKLFF.

The J gene is TRBJ2-7, the V gene TRBV7-8, with 7 positions matching TRBD1. The CDR3 is 14 amino acids. The germline V gene encodes CDR1 SGHVS and CDR2 FQNEAQ. V lost 5 bases and J lost 7; bases outside the gene matches: 11. CDR3 sequence: CASSTGTAVTEQYF. CDR3 bases: TGTGCCAGCAGCACCGGGACAGCGGTTACGGAGCAGTACTTC.

In its sample, this clone was seen a few times. The rearrangement links TRBV4-2 to TRBJ2-7; 9 nucleotides line up with TRBD2. CDR3 length: 14 amino acids. J gave up 6 bases and V 4 bases, and 7 bases lay outside the gene matches. In germline, CDR1 is LGHNA, CDR2 YNFKEQ. The chain's CDR3 is CASSRSGSEPEQYF. The CDR3 bases are TGTGCCAGCAGCCGTAGCGGGAGTGAACCCGAGCAGTACTTC.

As to this clone: Additional DNA sequences in this sample encode the identical CDR3. The rearrangement links TRBV7-9 to TRBJ1-2; perhaps TRBD1 as D (5 bases). The CDR3 totals 13 residues. The V end was cut by 1 base, the J end by 4 bases, with 7 bases between. Germline V gene data show CDR1 as SEHNR and CDR2 as FQNEAQ (reference sequence). The CDR3 region is CASSLEQGYGYTF. The CDR3 DNA sequence: TGTGCCAGCAGCTTAGAGCAGGGCTATGGCTACACCTTC.

This clone was counted between two and nine times. The chain recombines TRBV18 with TRBJ1-1, with D possibly TRBD1 on 6 matching bases. This CDR3 is built from 14 residues. Germline V gene lookup returns CDR1 KGHSH and CDR2 LQKENI. V was shortened by 3 bases and J by 5 bases, with 13 bases between the two germline ends. CDR3 nucleotide sequence: TGTGCCAGCTCACCTAACAGGGTTTCGACTGAAGCTTTCTTT. Amino acid sequence: CASSPNRVSTEAFF. Filled out from reference TRBV18 and TRBJ1-1, the complete variable domain reads NAGVMQNPRHLVRRRGQEARLRCSPMKGHSHVYWYRQLPEEGLKFMVYLQKENIIDESGMPKERFSAEFPKEGPSILRIQQVVRGDSAAYFCASSPNRVSTEAFFGQGTRLTVV.

The chain has TRBV4-3 and TRBJ2-2; 9 bases match TRBD1. CDR3 length equals 15 residues. Trimming at V came to 1 base and at J to 3 bases, leaving 0 bases not matched to a gene. Germline V CDR1 and CDR2: LGHNA, YSLEER. CDR3 residues: CASSQGDRDTGELFF. CDR3 in DNA: TGCGCCAGCAGCCAAGGGGACAGGGACACCGGGGAGCTGTTTTTT.

This clone was counted only a few times. V usage is TRBV29-1 and J usage is TRBJ2-3, with D perhaps matching TRBD1 (6 bases). CDR3 length equals 14 residues. Trimming took 5 bases from V and 1 from J, leaving 13 bases between them. Germline V gives CDR1 SQVTM, CDR2 ANQGSEA. This CDR3 is CSVPWTVGTDTQYF. The CDR3 DNA sequence: TGCAGCGTTCCCTGGACAGTCGGCACAGATACGCAGTATTTT.

The chain recombines TRBV7-2 with TRBJ2-1; 12 positions agree with TRBD2. Germline V gene data show CDR1 as SGHTA and CDR2 as FQGNSA. V lost 4 bases, J lost 8 bases, and 9 bases stayed unmatched. The CDR3 has 16 residues. CDR3 protein: CASSSPSGGEGHEQFF. The CDR3 DNA sequence: TGTGCCAGCAGCTCACCTAGCGGGGGGGAAGGGCATGAGCAGTTCTTC.

V and J are TRBV29-1 and TRBJ1-2; D not resolved. CDR3 length: 13 amino acids. V was trimmed by 7 bases and J by 1 base, leaving 13 bases between them. Germline CDR1 SQVTM, CDR2 ANQGSEA. CDR3: CSAALEGNYGYTF. The CDR3 DNA is TGCAGCGCAGCTCTGGAGGGTAACTATGGCTACACCTTC.

This clone showed up just once. The chain links TRBV28 to TRBJ2-7; D is unresolved. The germline gives CDR1 MDHEN, CDR2 SYDVKM. The V end was cut by 6 bases, the J end by 9 bases, with 18 bases between. The length of the CDR3 is 13 residues. As DNA, the CDR3 is TGTGCCAGCAGCACAGCAGCCTCCGCCGTGCAGTACTTC. As protein: CASSTAASAVQYF.

The rearrangement links TRBV29-1 to TRBJ1-2; possibly TRBD1 for D (5 bases). The CDR3 contains 13 residues. Germline lookup yields CDR1 SQVTM and CDR2 ANQGSEA. V dropped 6 bases and J dropped 2 bases, with 13 bases sitting between them. The DNA of the CDR3 is TGCAGCGTCACAGGAGGGGAAAACTATGGCTACACCTTC. Residues: CSVTGGENYGYTF.